The present T cell receptor beta chain was sequenced within a study of response to subunit inactivated influenza vaccine. The V gene's germline CDR1 is ENHRY and CDR2 SYGVKD. V shed 3 bases and J shed 4 bases, with 12 bases lying between them. The CDR3 totals 14 residues. TCRdb ran MiXCR on the RT-PCR reads and lists one entry per CDR3 protein. The top ten hold under 15% of the sample, which has approximately 500,000 distinct CDR3 sequences, 13% seen once. This sample comprised PBMCs from blood, obtained 45 days after vaccination. This clonotype was obtained from a man aged 45-65 years who received an inactivated influenza vaccine. This chain links TRBV10-3 with TRBJ1-1, with D hard to call. The CDR3 DNA reads TGTGCCATCAGTGAAAGGCAGGAACCCACTGAAGCTTTCTTT. Protein sequence: CAISERQEPTEAFF.